This TCR beta chain was captured by sequencing in a study of CD4 and CD8 cells across lung adenocarcinoma regions. TCRdb recomputed calls from the PCR reads with MiXCR, one row per CDR3 protein. This sample has 16,000 or so distinct CDR3 sequences, with roughly 51% found just once. CDR3 length: 14 residues. Between the trimmed V and J ends, which lost 1 base and 3 bases, there was a span of 7 bases. Looked up from germline, CDR1 is SGHDN and CDR2 is FVKESK. This clonotype was seen a few times. The patients had localized lung adenocarcinoma, a non-small cell subtype. Input material: CD8+ T cells from the center of a lung tumor. V is TRBV14 and J is TRBJ1-5; D is uncertain. The receptor was isolated from a female donor with lung adenocarcinoma. The CD4 and CD8 labels of this study may be unreliable. DNA of the CDR3: TGTGCCAGCAGCCAAGCGGGCCTCAATCAGCCCCAGCATTTT. This gives the protein CASSQAGLNQPQHF. Based on the CDR3 plus reference TRBV14 and TRBJ1-5, the full variable domain is EAGVTQFPSHSVIEKGQTVTLRCDPISGHDNLYWYRRVMGKEIKFLLHFVKESKQDESGMPNNRFLAERTGGTYSTLKVQPAELEDSGVYFCASSQAGLNQPQHFGDGTRLSIL.